These 17 T cell receptor beta chains came from one sample sequenced in a study of control samples from healthy donors and cancer patients. Clones were sequenced by immunoSEQ multiplex PCR, and TCRdb holds only the in-frame ones, with some missing. The sample gives about 60,000 clones, roughly 85% of which show up once; approximately 5% is in the top ten. Sequenced sample: blood. The receptors were sampled from a man aged 35-49 years in good health.

The rearrangement uses TRBV11-3 and TRBJ2-1; D might be TRBD2 (6 bases). CDR3 size: 14 residues. V lost 5 bases and J lost 4, with 12 bases in between. Looked up from germline, CDR1 is SGHNT and CDR2 is YENEEA. The CDR3 here is CASSPGTFYNEQFF. CDR3 nucleotides: TGTGCCAGCAGCCCCGGGACTTTTTACAATGAGCAGTTCTTC.

The chain has TRBV19 and TRBJ2-3, with 7 nucleotides matching TRBD2. CDR1 LNHDA and CDR2 SQIVND come from the germline V gene (reference sequence). This CDR3 region has 13 residues. J gave up 0 bases and V 7 bases, and 1 base lay outside the gene matches. The DNA for the CDR3 is TGTGCCAGTAACGGGAGGAGCACAGATACGCAGTATTTT. Its protein is CASNGRSTDTQYF.

The chain uses TRBV14 and TRBJ1-5, with D tentatively TRBD1 (5 bases). The CDR3 extends over 14 amino acids. Trimming removed 1 base from V and 11 bases from J, with 15 bases in between. Germline V gene data show CDR1 as SGHDN and CDR2 as FVKESK. CDR3 DNA: TGTGCCAGCAGCCAAGCAGGGCCGGGGAGGACCCAGCATTTT. It specifies CASSQAGPGRTQHF.

The chain uses TRBV7-9 and TRBJ2-7; 7 nucleotides align to TRBD1. Germline assignment: CDR1 SEHNR and CDR2 FQNEAQ (reference sequence). V shed 4 bases, J shed 7 bases, and the junction held 13 bases outside the gene matches. There are 15 residues in the CDR3. CDR3: CASSYEGGRLGEQYF. The DNA of the CDR3 is TGTGCCAGCAGCTACGAAGGGGGCAGATTGGGAGAGCAGTACTTC.

The V call is TRBV5-1, the J call TRBJ2-3; TRBD1 matches 8 bases. Trimming at V came to 5 bases and at J to 0 bases, leaving 2 bases not matched to a gene. Per germline, CDR1 SGHRS and CDR2 YFSETQ. This CDR3 comprises 14 residues. The CDR3 DNA is TGCGCCAGCAGACGGGACAGGAGCACAGATACGCAGTATTTT. It translates to CASRRDRSTDTQYF.

The chain joins TRBV5-1 to TRBJ2-7; D gene uncertain. The CDR3 totals 14 residues. With 2 bases removed from V and 5 bases from J, the gap between germline ends came to 14 bases. Looked up from germline, CDR1 is SGHRS and CDR2 is YFSETQ. The CDR3 coding sequence is TGCGCCAGCAGCTTTGGAGACATCCTTAACGAGCAGTACTTC. Its protein is CASSFGDILNEQYF.

J is TRBJ1-2 and V is TRBV4-3; 7 bases are a match to TRBD1. Germline lookup yields CDR1 LGHNA and CDR2 YSLEER. V was pared by 0 bases and J by 5 bases, with 6 bases of the junction left unmatched. This CDR3 is built from 15 residues. CDR3 loop: CASSQDQGTAYGYTF. The CDR3 bases are TGCGCCAGCAGCCAAGATCAGGGGACAGCGTATGGCTACACCTTC.

This chain joins TRBV2 and TRBJ2-7; 11 nucleotides agree with TRBD2. Germline-derived CDR1 and CDR2 are SNHLY and FYNNEI. The CDR3 is 16 residues long. V dropped 3 bases and J dropped 2; count of bases not matched to a gene: 6. CDR3 nucleotides: TGTGCCAGCAGTGAGGGGGGACTAGCGGACCCCTACGAGCAGTACTTC. It yields the protein CASSEGGLADPYEQYF.

V is TRBV7-9 and J is TRBJ2-3; tentative D call: TRBD2 (6 bases). Trimming cost V 5 bases and J 1 base, with 16 bases left between them. Germline loops: CDR1 SEHNR, CDR2 FQNEAQ (reference sequence). The CDR3 sequence is 16 residues long. In DNA, the CDR3 is TGTGCCAGCAGCGGTAGCCCGGGGGAGGGCACAGATACGCAGTATTTT. This gives the protein CASSGSPGEGTDTQYF.

This clone is medium-sized. The V and J genes are TRBV7-9 and TRBJ1-5, with D unresolved. The V end was cut by 3 bases, the J end by 0 bases, with 9 bases between. The germline V gene has CDR1 SEHNR and CDR2 FQNEAQ (reference sequence). CDR3 length: 15 residues. The CDR3 spells CASSFSSNSNQPQHF. The CDR3 coding sequence is TGTGCCAGCAGCTTCTCATCCAATAGCAATCAGCCCCAGCATTTT.

This chain links TRBV10-3 with TRBJ2-7; D is perhaps TRBD1 or TRBD2 (5 bases each). CDR1 ENHRY and CDR2 SYGVKD come from the germline V gene. The CDR3 covers 13 residues. The germline V and J ends were trimmed by 3 bases and 4 bases, with 10 bases remaining between them. CDR3 amino acids: CAISDSGTYEQYF. The CDR3 bases are TGTGCCATCAGTGATTCGGGGACGTACGAGCAGTACTTC.

This clone was recorded a few times. The rearrangement links TRBV7-7 to TRBJ2-5; the match to TRBD2 covers 10 bases. CDR1 is SSHAT, CDR2 FNYEAQ, per germline (reference sequence). The CDR3 consists of 15 residues. V was clipped by 3 bases and J by 5 bases; unmatched bases: 6. CDR3 residues: CASSFSGGLPETQYF. The DNA of the CDR3 is TGTGCCAGCAGCTTTAGCGGGGGGCTCCCGGAGACCCAGTACTTC.

This clone was counted only a few times. This sequence joins TRBV29-1 and TRBJ1-1; D may be TRBD1 (5 bases). V lost 7 bases and J lost 0, with 12 bases in between. Germline V CDR1 and CDR2: SQVTM, ANQGSEA. CDR3 length equals 13 residues. CDR3 sequence reads: CSARQNMNTEAFF. CDR3 nucleotides: TGCAGCGCCCGACAGAATATGAACACTGAAGCTTTCTTT.

The chain uses TRBV19 and TRBJ1-2; 9 bases match TRBD1. CDR1 and CDR2 (germline): LNHDA, SQIVND (reference sequence). CDR3 length: 14 amino acids. V lost 5 bases and J lost 3; bases outside the gene matches: 4. The CDR3 nucleotides read TGTGCCAGTAGTGCCGGGACAGGGTACTATGGCTACACCTTC. It codes for CASSAGTGYYGYTF.

The CDR3 here is CASSQGPYQPQHF. The CDR3 DNA is TGTGCCAGCAGCCAAGGGCCTTATCAGCCCCAGCATTTT. The genes are TRBV14 and TRBJ1-5, with unresolved D. V gave up 1 base and J gave up 5 bases, with 6 bases separating them. Per germline, CDR1 SGHDN and CDR2 FVKESK. There are 13 residues in the CDR3.

The CDR3 loop reads CASSYGGVADEQYF. In nucleotides, the CDR3 is TGTGCCAGCAGTTACGGGGGGGTGGCTGACGAGCAGTACTTC. J is TRBJ2-7 and V is TRBV6-6; 7 nucleotides line up with TRBD2. The trim removed 2 bases at V and 5 bases at J, leaving 6 bases unmatched. The germline gives CDR1 MNHNY, CDR2 SVGAGI (reference sequence). The CDR3 is made up of 14 amino acids.

The chain carries TRBV2 and TRBJ1-2, with D possibly being TRBD1 (5 bases). V lost 1 base, J lost 0 bases, and 9 bases lay in between. Germline CDR1 and CDR2: SNHLY and FYNNEI. CDR3 length: 15 amino acids. The CDR3 sequence: CASSEGGWSNYGYTF. CDR3 DNA: TGTGCCAGCAGTGAAGGGGGGTGGTCTAACTATGGCTACACCTTC.